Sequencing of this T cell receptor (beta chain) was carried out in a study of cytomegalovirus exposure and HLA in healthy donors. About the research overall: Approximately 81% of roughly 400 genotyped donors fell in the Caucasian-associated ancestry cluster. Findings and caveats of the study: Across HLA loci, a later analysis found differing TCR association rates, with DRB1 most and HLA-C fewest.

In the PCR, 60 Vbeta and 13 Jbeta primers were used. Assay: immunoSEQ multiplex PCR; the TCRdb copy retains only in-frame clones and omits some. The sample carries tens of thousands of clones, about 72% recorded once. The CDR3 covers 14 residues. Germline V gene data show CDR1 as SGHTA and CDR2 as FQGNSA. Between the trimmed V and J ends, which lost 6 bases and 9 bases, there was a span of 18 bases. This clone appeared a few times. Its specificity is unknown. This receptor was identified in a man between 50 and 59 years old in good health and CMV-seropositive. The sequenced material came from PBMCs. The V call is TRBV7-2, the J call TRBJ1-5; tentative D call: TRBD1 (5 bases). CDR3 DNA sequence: TGTGCCAGCAGTCCCACGGGGGATCCAGGGCCCCAGCATTTT. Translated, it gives CASSPTGDPGPQHF.